The 27 T cell receptor beta chains below all came from one sample that was sequenced in a study of early T cells in non-severe SARS-CoV-2 infection. MiXCR, run by TCRdb on the 5' RACE reads, gives a single entry per CDR3 protein. This sample has about 110,000 distinct CDR3 sequences; around 10% occur once, and the top ten carry around 3%. The sequencing input was whole blood. Every receptor here comes from an adult who was a healthcare worker with PCR-confirmed SARS-CoV-2 infection or an uninfected control (not recorded which).

This clonotype came up many times. This chain joins TRBV2 and TRBJ2-7; D remains unclear. V dropped 4 bases and J dropped 2 bases, with 12 bases sitting between them. Germline V gives CDR1 SNHLY, CDR2 FYNNEI. There are 14 residues in the CDR3. The CDR3 DNA reads as TGTGCCAGCAGTGGTCCAGCTTCAACCTACGAGCAGTACTTC. Encoded protein: CASSGPASTYEQYF.

This clonotype was observed many times. V gene TRBV7-9 combines with J gene TRBJ2-3, with TRBD2 matching 7 bases. From germline, CDR1 is SEHNR and CDR2 FQNEAQ (reference sequence). The CDR3 length is 13 residues. V lost 4 bases to trimming and J lost 6 bases; unmatched junction nucleotides: 4. The DNA of the CDR3 is TGTGCCAGCAGCTCGCTGCGGGGGGATACGCAGTATTTT. Protein sequence: CASSSLRGDTQYF.

This clonotype appeared many times. The CDR3 spells CASRGQGMVDTQYF. CDR3 sequence (DNA): TGTGCCAGCCGAGGACAGGGGATGGTCGATACGCAGTATTTT. The chain combines TRBV6-6 with TRBJ2-3, with 9 bases matching TRBD1. The V segment lost 8 bases and the J segment 6 bases; nucleotides outside the gene matches: 9. Germline CDR1 is MNHNY and CDR2 is SVGAGI (reference sequence). The CDR3 extends over 14 amino acids.

This clonotype was seen a few times. The chain links TRBV12-3 or TRBV12-4 to TRBJ2-5; D ambiguous. CDR3 size: 12 residues. Trimming stripped 2 bases from V and 5 bases from J, with 6 bases between. In nucleotides, the CDR3 is TGTGCCAGCAGTTTATGGTTGGAGACCCAGTACTTC. Residues: CASSLWLETQYF.

The gene calls are TRBV12-3 or TRBV12-4 and TRBJ2-2; 7 bases agree with TRBD1. J lost 7 bases, V lost 9 bases, and 8 bases had no gene match. The CDR3 spans 13 residues. The CDR3 sequence: CASIRGPGGELFF. The CDR3 nucleotides read TGTGCCAGTATAAGGGGGCCTGGCGGGGAGCTGTTTTTT.

Ten or more counts support this clonotype. The V gene is TRBV28, the J gene TRBJ2-7, with D hard to call. Germline CDR1 reads MDHEN; CDR2 reads SYDVKM. Trimming took off 7 bases at V and 3 bases at J, with 10 bases between the two ends. CDR3 length: 12 amino acids. In DNA, the CDR3 is TGTGCCAGCACCCAGGCGAACTACGAGCAGTACTTC. Translating it yields CASTQANYEQYF.

This clonotype has a handful of counts. The chain is built from TRBV5-6 and TRBJ2-7; 10 positions agree with TRBD2. The CDR3 sequence is 16 residues long. With V trimmed by 3 bases and J by 3 bases, 9 bases remained unmatched. The V gene's germline CDR1 is SGHDT and CDR2 YYEEEE. CDR3 nucleotides: TGTGCCAGCAGCTACTACCTAGCGGGAGTGTTCTACGAGCAGTACTTC. It specifies CASSYYLAGVFYEQYF.

This clonotype was detected only a few times. The chain uses TRBV4-1 and TRBJ2-1; D is tentatively TRBD1 or TRBD2 (5 bases each). There are 16 residues in the CDR3. Germline values: CDR1 MGHRA, CDR2 YSYEKL. Trimming removed 1 base at V and 0 bases at J, with 10 bases between. This chain's CDR3 is CASSQVGASSYNEQFF. The CDR3 region has the DNA TGCGCCAGCAGCCAAGTCGGGGCGAGCTCCTACAATGAGCAGTTCTTC.

This clonotype has just a few counts. The chain uses TRBV18 and TRBJ2-3, with 12 bases matching TRBD2. Looked up from germline, CDR1 is KGHSH and CDR2 is LQKENI. V lost 4 bases and J lost 1; bases outside the gene matches: 0. CDR3 length equals 15 residues. The CDR3 protein is CASSRTSGGTDTQYF. The CDR3 region has the DNA TGTGCCAGCTCACGGACTAGCGGGGGCACAGATACGCAGTATTTT.

This clonotype was detected a few times. The V and J genes are TRBV10-3 and TRBJ1-4; a possible D gene is TRBD1 (5 bases). V lost 4 bases to trimming and J lost 7 bases, with 10 bases between them. CDR1 and CDR2 (germline): ENHRY, SYGVKD. The CDR3 spans 13 residues. The CDR3 reads CAISVGQGEKLFF. The CDR3 DNA sequence: TGTGCCATCAGTGTGGGCCAGGGTGAAAAACTGTTTTTT.

The chain links TRBV28 to TRBJ1-5; no clear D gene. CDR1 and CDR2 (germline): MDHEN, SYDVKM. This CDR3 is built from 16 residues. The V end lost 3 bases, the J end lost 5 bases, and 17 bases lay between the germline ends. CDR3 coding DNA: TGTGCCAGCAGTTTCCCCATAGCCAGGCAAGATCAGCCCCAGCATTTT. Its protein is CASSFPIARQDQPQHF.

This clonotype was observed a few times. The chain joins TRBV27 to TRBJ2-1; 8 bases align to TRBD2. This CDR3 has 15 residues. Losses at the gene ends were 3 bases for V and 0 bases for J; bases not matched to a gene: 1. CDR1 is MNHEY and CDR2 is SMNVEV in the germline V gene (reference sequence). In nucleotides, the CDR3 is TGTGCCAGCAGTTTCGGGGGGGCCTCCTACAATGAGCAGTTCTTC. Translating it yields CASSFGGASYNEQFF.

This clonotype was observed a few times. This chain links TRBV29-1 with TRBJ1-5, with a weak D call TRBD1 (6 bases). The CDR3 extends over 14 amino acids. Germline V gene sequence: CDR1 SQVTM, CDR2 ANQGSEA. The ends were cut back, 6 bases at V and 4 bases at J, with 16 bases in the middle. CDR3: CSVMTGDLNQPQHF. CDR3 coding DNA: TGCAGCGTCATGACAGGCGACCTTAATCAGCCCCAGCATTTT.

J is TRBJ2-6 and V is TRBV20-1; 7 nucleotides align to TRBD1. The CDR3 covers 15 residues. Trimming at V came to 5 bases and at J to 4 bases, leaving 8 bases not matched to a gene. Germline CDR1 is DFQATT and CDR2 is SNEGSKA (reference sequence). The CDR3 is CSALTGFEGANVLTF. In DNA, the CDR3 is TGCAGTGCTCTGACAGGGTTCGAGGGGGCCAACGTCCTGACTTTC.

The V and J genes are TRBV14 and TRBJ2-1; TRBD2 matches at 13 bases. CDR3 length: 15 residues. CDR1 is SGHDN and CDR2 is FVKESK in the germline V gene. The V gene end was trimmed by 5 bases and the J gene end by 9 bases; junction bases not matched to a gene: 7. CDR3 nucleotide sequence: TGTGCCAGCAGCAAACTAGCGGGGGGGCCGGGTGAGCAGTTCTTC. Amino acids: CASSKLAGGPGEQFF.

Many counts were recorded for this clonotype. The V gene is TRBV18, the J gene TRBJ1-5; D is unclear. Trimming took 2 bases from V and 2 from J, leaving 7 bases between them. CDR1 and CDR2 from the germline V gene are KGHSH and LQKENI. The CDR3 loop spans 14 amino acids. The CDR3 region is CASSPGRGNQPQHF. CDR3 in DNA: TGTGCCAGCTCACCAGGGAGAGGCAATCAGCCCCAGCATTTT.

V is TRBV5-1 and J is TRBJ2-7, with 7 bases aligning to TRBD1. V shed 4 bases, J shed 6 bases, and the junction held 10 bases outside the gene matches. The CDR3 is 14 residues long. Germline V CDR1 and CDR2: SGHRS, YFSETQ. The DNA of the CDR3 is TGCGCCAGCAGCGCCGGGACAGACGGGGCCGAGCAGTACTTC. Translated, it gives CASSAGTDGAEQYF.

This clonotype was seen a handful of times. An end of the junction differs from the germline gene, which may be a read error. The gene calls are TRBV30 and TRBJ1-6, with TRBD1 identical over 7 bases. CDR3 length equals 13 residues. Germline assignment: CDR1 GTSNPN and CDR2 SVGIG (reference sequence). The chain's CDR3 is CVWSVQGNSPLHF. The CDR3, as DNA: TGTGTCTGGAGTGTACAGGGGAATTCACCCCTCCACTTT.

This clonotype was observed many times. The rearrangement joins TRBV28 to TRBJ1-1; D possibly corresponds to TRBD1 (5 bases). V lost 5 bases, J lost 1 base, and 17 bases lay in between. The CDR3 contains 16 residues. CDR1 and CDR2 from the germline V gene are MDHEN and SYDVKM. CDR3 sequence reads: CASSVDPGLQNTEAFF. CDR3 bases: TGTGCCAGCAGTGTGGACCCGGGACTACAGAACACTGAAGCTTTCTTT.

Many counts were recorded for this clonotype. The chain combines TRBV29-1 with TRBJ1-4; D is possibly TRBD1 (6 bases). V was cut by 5 bases and J by 2 bases, with 15 bases left in between. This CDR3 is built from 15 residues. The germline CDR1 and CDR2 sequences are SQVTM and ANQGSEA. The CDR3: CSVTQGSSTNEKLFF. The CDR3 bases are TGCAGCGTTACACAGGGATCTTCGACTAATGAAAAACTGTTTTTT.

There are a few counts of this clonotype. The CDR3 spells CSAVYGGNSNQPQHF. As DNA, the CDR3 is TGCAGTGCCGTATATGGAGGAAATAGCAATCAGCCCCAGCATTTT. The rearrangement links TRBV20-1 to TRBJ1-5; D unresolved. CDR3 size: 15 residues. CDR1 and CDR2 (germline): DFQATT, SNEGSKA (reference sequence). V was pared by 6 bases and J by 0 bases, with 15 bases between.

The rearrangement joins TRBV6-2 or TRBV6-3 to TRBJ2-7; tentative D call: TRBD2 (5 bases). The CDR3 length is 15 residues. Trimming removed 5 bases at V and 7 bases at J, with 21 bases between. Germline lookup yields CDR1 MNHEY and CDR2 SVGEGT. In DNA form, the CDR3 reads TGTGCCAGCAGTAAACTCGAGGGATGGGCCCCGGAGCAGTACTTC. Encoded protein: CASSKLEGWAPEQYF.

In the case of this clonotype: This sequence may be a read error, since a much larger clone differs from it by one base. The chain is built from TRBV12-3 or TRBV12-4 and TRBJ2-2; D may match TRBD1 or TRBD2 (6 bases each). The CDR3 extends over 14 amino acids. CDR3 sequence (DNA): TGTGTCAGCGTACCAGGGGCGCGGGGCGGGGAGCTGTTTTTT. Amino acid sequence: CVSVPGARGGELFF.

This clonotype was detected many times. The rearrangement uses TRBV20-1 and TRBJ1-1; D possibly corresponds to TRBD1 (5 bases). The CDR3 totals 15 residues. Germline lookup yields CDR1 DFQATT and CDR2 SNEGSKA (reference sequence). V gave up 2 bases and J gave up 7 bases, with 20 bases separating them. The CDR3 DNA is TGCAGTGCTAGAACCCAGGGAAAGAGCCGAGGTGAAGCTTTCTTT. Translation: CSARTQGKSRGEAFF.

A few counts support this clonotype. The chain couples TRBV5-1 to TRBJ2-7; TRBD1 matches at 12 bases. V dropped 3 bases and J dropped 6; count of bases not matched to a gene: 4. The CDR3 runs 14 residues. Germline CDR1 and CDR2: SGHRS and YFSETQ. The CDR3 DNA reads TGCGCCAGCAGCTCTCCGGGACAGGGGGCCGAGCAGTACTTC. It yields the protein CASSSPGQGAEQYF. The full variable domain, completed using reference TRBV5-1 and TRBJ2-7, is KAGVTQTPRYLIKTRGQQVTLSCSPISGHRSVSWYQQTPGQGLQFLFEYFSETQRNKGNFPGRFSGRQFSNSRSEMNVSTLELGDSALYLCASSSPGQGAEQYFGPGTRLTVT.

This clonotype was found a few times. The chain couples TRBV19 to TRBJ2-6, with 7 bases aligning to TRBD2. The CDR3 sequence is 17 residues long. Germline V CDR1 and CDR2: LNHDA, SQIVND (reference sequence). V shed 3 bases, J shed 2 bases, and the junction held 7 bases outside the gene matches. The DNA of the CDR3 is TGTGCCAGTAGTATCAGCGGGACCCTGACTGGGGCCAACGTCCTGACTTTC. This codes for CASSISGTLTGANVLTF.

This clonotype was counted many times. The chain couples TRBV19 to TRBJ1-5, with D uncertain. Germline V gene sequence: CDR1 LNHDA, CDR2 SQIVND (reference sequence). The CDR3 extends over 13 amino acids. Trimming took off 3 bases at V and 3 bases at J, with 6 bases between the two ends. CDR3 nucleotide sequence: TGTGCCAGTAGTATGGGCACCAATCAGCCCCAGCATTTT. This translates into CASSMGTNQPQHF.